One and the same sample provided the 22 T cell receptor beta chains below, sequenced in a study of control samples from healthy donors and cancer patients (dated by TCRdb to 2019 to 2021). The method behind the library was the immunoSEQ multiplex PCR assay. TCRdb re-hosts the immuneACCESS table, in-frame sequences only. Its copies lack some clones; in the studies checked, an unresolved V gene accounts for under half of them, and the cause for the rest is not known. The sample includes some 110,000 clones, with more than 70% observed a single time. The ten top clones hold 2% to 2.5% of the sample. Sequencing was carried out using blood. All receptors derive from an older woman in good health.

The chain couples TRBV18 to TRBJ2-3; D uncertain. V gave up 1 base and J gave up 1 base, with 9 bases separating them. The CDR3 has 15 amino acids. In germline, CDR1 is KGHSH, CDR2 LQKENI. CDR3 sequence: CASSPRTLGTDTQYF. In DNA form, the CDR3 reads TGTGCCAGCTCACCACGTACACTGGGCACAGATACGCAGTATTTT.

This clone was counted only a few times. This chain joins TRBV2 and TRBJ2-3, with 7 bases matching TRBD2. CDR3 size: 17 residues. The V segment lost 7 bases and the J segment 0 bases; nucleotides outside the gene matches: 13. The germline V gene encodes CDR1 SNHLY and CDR2 FYNNEI. CDR3 sequence: CASIPGLSRLSTDTQYF. In DNA, the CDR3 is TGTGCCAGCATCCCGGGACTATCTCGGCTTAGCACAGATACGCAGTATTTT.

The rearrangement joins TRBV29-1 to TRBJ2-1; 9 positions match TRBD1. The germline CDR1 and CDR2 sequences are SQVTM and ANQGSEA. CDR3 length: 17 residues. Losses at the gene ends were 4 bases for V and 3 bases for J; bases not matched to a gene: 13. The CDR3 DNA reads as TGCAGCGTTGGGGGCTTGATTTCGGGACAGGGCTACAATGAGCAGTTCTTC. Translated: CSVGGLISGQGYNEQFF.

V and J are TRBV27 and TRBJ2-7, with no clear D. Germline V gives CDR1 MNHEY, CDR2 SMNVEV (reference sequence). This CDR3 is 11 amino acids long. V lost 5 bases and J lost 4, with 6 bases in between. The CDR3: CASSPQYEQYF. In DNA form, the CDR3 reads TGTGCCAGCAGTCCCCAGTACGAGCAGTACTTC.

This chain connects TRBV6-2 or TRBV6-3 to TRBJ2-1; D remains unclear. CDR3 size: 15 residues. The V gene lost 5 bases and the J gene lost 3 bases, with 14 bases spanning the gap. Germline values: CDR1 MNHEY, CDR2 SVGEGT. The CDR3 here is CASSRISKNYNEQFF. The CDR3, as DNA: TGTGCCAGCAGTAGGATCTCTAAAAACTACAATGAGCAGTTCTTC.

The V call is TRBV19, the J call TRBJ2-1; 7 positions agree with TRBD1. Trimming took 3 bases from V and 6 from J; bases not matched to a gene: 2. Germline CDR1 is LNHDA and CDR2 is SQIVND (reference sequence). The CDR3 sequence is 13 residues long. In DNA form, the CDR3 reads TGTGCCAGTAGTATCGACAGGGCCAATGAGCAGTTCTTC. Translated: CASSIDRANEQFF.

The chain recombines TRBV18 with TRBJ1-3; TRBD1 matches 7 bases. The ends lost 6 bases at V and 0 bases at J; junction bases unmatched: 8. Germline V gene lookup returns CDR1 KGHSH and CDR2 LQKENI. The CDR3 is 16 residues long. The CDR3 coding sequence is TGTGCCAGCTCCGGAACAGGGGCCAGCTCTGGAAACACCATATATTTT. Encoded protein: CASSGTGASSGNTIYF.

This sequence joins TRBV2 and TRBJ2-5; D ambiguous. The CDR3 has 14 residues. CDR1 and CDR2 (germline): SNHLY, FYNNEI. Trimming cost V 4 bases and J 2 bases, with 11 bases left between them. The CDR3 DNA follows: TGTGCCAGCAGTGCGATGGCTGCTCAAGAGACCCAGTACTTC. Translating gives CASSAMAAQETQYF. Combining the CDR3 with reference TRBV2 and TRBJ2-5 gives the whole variable domain EPEVTQTPSHQVTQMGQEVILRCVPISNHLYFYWYRQILGQKVEFLVSFYNNEISEKSEIFDDQFSVERPDGSNFTLKIRSTKLEDSAMYFCASSAMAAQETQYFGPGTRLLVL.

The rearrangement joins TRBV12-3 or TRBV12-4 to TRBJ2-5; 7 nucleotides match TRBD1. This CDR3 region has 12 residues. Unmatched junction bases numbered 7, after V lost 6 bases and J lost 9 bases. CDR3 DNA sequence: TGTGCCAGCAGGCTACAGGGGTCGGCCCAGTACTTC. Encoded protein: CASRLQGSAQYF.

This chain links TRBV19 with TRBJ2-2, with a tentative D call TRBD2 (5 bases). The CDR3 has 15 residues. V lost 6 bases and J lost 2, with 13 bases in between. Germline CDR1 is LNHDA and CDR2 is SQIVND (reference sequence). DNA of the CDR3: TGTGCCAGTAGACCCGGGGATTTTAACACCGGGGAGCTGTTTTTT. It translates to CASRPGDFNTGELFF.

This clone was counted only a few times. This chain links TRBV6-2 or TRBV6-3 with TRBJ2-7; D may match TRBD1 or TRBD2 (5 bases each). The CDR3 is made up of 14 amino acids. Trimming cost V 0 bases and J 4 bases, with 10 bases left between them. Germline CDR1 is MNHEY and CDR2 is SVGEGT. CDR3 DNA: TGTGCCAGCAGTTACTCGGGGGTCCCGTACGAGCAGTACTTC. Translation: CASSYSGVPYEQYF.

This clone was observed a few times. The V and J genes are TRBV19 and TRBJ1-5, with 8 positions matching TRBD1. The ends lost 6 bases at V and 0 bases at J; junction bases unmatched: 10. Germline-derived CDR1 and CDR2 are LNHDA and SQIVND (reference sequence). This CDR3 region has 17 residues. The CDR3 DNA reads as TGTGCCAGTAGCCCCCGGGACAGGTGGGATAGCAATCAGCCCCAGCATTTT. It translates to CASSPRDRWDSNQPQHF. The full variable domain, completed using reference TRBV19 and TRBJ1-5, is DGGITQSPKYLFRKEGQNVTLSCEQNLNHDAMYWYRQDPGQGLRLIYYSQIVNDFQKGDIAEGYSVSREKKESFPLTVTSAQKNPTAFYLCASSPRDRWDSNQPQHFGDGTRLSIL.

This chain links TRBV6-5 with TRBJ2-3; possibly TRBD1 for D (5 bases). Trimming removed 7 bases from V and 0 bases from J, with 5 bases in between. The CDR3 runs to 12 residues. CDR1 and CDR2 (germline): MNHEY, SVGAGI. This CDR3 is CASTGSTDTQYF. CDR3 nucleotides: TGTGCCAGCACAGGGAGCACAGATACGCAGTATTTT.

CDR3 sequence: CASSFASAEGFSGANVLTF. The CDR3 coding sequence is TGTGCCAGCAGTTTCGCCAGCGCCGAGGGGTTCTCTGGGGCCAACGTCCTGACTTTC. The V and J genes are TRBV27 and TRBJ2-6; D assignment may be TRBD1 or TRBD2 (5 bases each). CDR1 and CDR2 (germline): MNHEY, SMNVEV (reference sequence). V gave up 3 bases and J gave up 0 bases, with 18 bases separating them. This CDR3 spans 19 amino acids.

This clone is judged medium-sized. The chain carries TRBV7-7 and TRBJ2-7, with D possibly being TRBD1 (5 bases). The ends were cut back, 7 bases at V and 5 bases at J, with 15 bases in the middle. CDR3 length: 13 residues. Germline V gene lookup returns CDR1 SSHAT and CDR2 FNYEAQ (reference sequence). In DNA, the CDR3 is TGTGCCAGCAAAATGACCAGGGTCGACGAGCAGTACTTC. Its translation is CASKMTRVDEQYF.

The table lists this clone with a few counts. The rearrangement uses TRBV7-9 and TRBJ2-2; 9 positions agree with TRBD1. CDR1 and CDR2 (germline): SEHNR, FQNEAQ (reference sequence). CDR3 length: 16 residues. The V and J ends lost 5 bases and 1 base, in that order; junction bases with no gene match: 5. DNA of the CDR3: TGTGCCAGCAGCATCCGACAGGGGGGGAACACCGGGGAGCTGTTTTTT. Protein: CASSIRQGGNTGELFF.

CDR3 protein: CASSPNLLRGAGNTIYF. In DNA form, the CDR3 reads TGTGCCAGCTCACCAAATCTCTTAAGAGGGGCTGGAAACACCATATATTTT. This rearrangement joins TRBV18 to TRBJ1-3; possibly TRBD1 for D (5 bases). The germline V gene has CDR1 KGHSH and CDR2 LQKENI. The germline V and J ends were trimmed by 2 bases and 2 bases, with 16 bases remaining between them. The CDR3 has 17 residues.

V is TRBV5-4 and J is TRBJ2-7; the match to TRBD1 covers 7 bases. V shed 4 bases, J shed 0 bases, and the junction held 4 bases outside the gene matches. The CDR3 loop spans 14 amino acids. CDR1 is SGHNT, CDR2 YYREEE, per germline (reference sequence). The CDR3 DNA follows: TGTGCCAGCAGCCCCGGGACAGACTCCTACGAGCAGTACTTC. Its protein is CASSPGTDSYEQYF. Supplemented by reference TRBV5-4 and TRBJ2-7, the full variable domain reads ETGVTQSPTHLIKTRGQQVTLRCSSQSGHNTVSWYQQALGQGPQFIFQYYREEENGRGNFPPRFSGLQFPNYSSELNVNALELDDSALYLCASSPGTDSYEQYFGPGTRLTVT.

This chain joins TRBV6-2 or TRBV6-3 and TRBJ2-5; 9 bases line up with TRBD2. V lost 6 bases and J lost 6; bases outside the gene matches: 14. The CDR3 extends over 16 amino acids. Germline V gives CDR1 MNHEY, CDR2 SVGEGT. DNA of the CDR3: TGTGCCAGCAGCCAGTTTTGGGCGGGGGGGCCGAAGACCCAGTACTTC. Encoded protein: CASSQFWAGGPKTQYF.

CDR3 region: CASSYGDGRDANVLTF. Written as DNA, the CDR3 is TGTGCCAGCAGTTACGGGGACGGGAGGGATGCCAACGTCCTGACTTTC. The chain recombines TRBV6-2 or TRBV6-3 with TRBJ2-6, with 8 bases lining up with TRBD2. Germline V gives CDR1 MNHEY, CDR2 SVGEGT. The CDR3 has 16 residues. Losses at the gene ends were 2 bases for V and 7 bases for J; bases not matched to a gene: 7.

The V and J genes are TRBV5-5 and TRBJ1-2; 7 bases map to TRBD1. Germline-derived CDR1 and CDR2 are SGHKS and YYEKEE (reference sequence). This CDR3 region has 13 residues. The V segment lost 3 bases and the J segment 4 bases; nucleotides outside the gene matches: 3. For the CDR3, the DNA is TGTGCCAGCAGCTCGACAGGGCCCTATGGCTACACCTTC. Translated: CASSSTGPYGYTF.

The V gene is TRBV6-5, the J gene TRBJ1-2; 7 bases fit TRBD1. From germline, CDR1 is MNHEY and CDR2 SVGAGI. The CDR3 sequence is 14 residues long. With V trimmed by 2 bases and J by 7 bases, 7 bases remained unmatched. For the CDR3, the DNA is TGTGCCAGCAGTTACGTAACAGGGGCGGCTGGCTACACCTTC. It yields the protein CASSYVTGAAGYTF.